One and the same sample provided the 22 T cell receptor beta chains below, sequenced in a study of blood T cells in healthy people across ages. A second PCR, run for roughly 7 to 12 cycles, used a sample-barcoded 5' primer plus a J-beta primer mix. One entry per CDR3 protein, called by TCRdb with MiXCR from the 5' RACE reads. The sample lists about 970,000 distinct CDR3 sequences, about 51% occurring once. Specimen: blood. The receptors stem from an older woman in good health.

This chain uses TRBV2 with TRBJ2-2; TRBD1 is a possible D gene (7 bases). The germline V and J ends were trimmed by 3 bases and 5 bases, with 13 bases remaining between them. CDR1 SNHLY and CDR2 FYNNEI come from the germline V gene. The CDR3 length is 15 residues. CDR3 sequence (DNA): TGTGCCAGCAGTGAGGAGGGGGCGAGGACCGGGGAGCTGTTTTTT. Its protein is CASSEEGARTGELFF.

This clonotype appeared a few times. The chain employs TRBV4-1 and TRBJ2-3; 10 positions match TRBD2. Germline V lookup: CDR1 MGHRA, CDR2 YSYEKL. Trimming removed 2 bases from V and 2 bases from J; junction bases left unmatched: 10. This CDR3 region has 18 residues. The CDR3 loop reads CASSQLAGVVQNTDTQYF. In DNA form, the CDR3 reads TGCGCCAGCAGCCAACTAGCGGGAGTGGTTCAGAACACAGATACGCAGTATTTT.

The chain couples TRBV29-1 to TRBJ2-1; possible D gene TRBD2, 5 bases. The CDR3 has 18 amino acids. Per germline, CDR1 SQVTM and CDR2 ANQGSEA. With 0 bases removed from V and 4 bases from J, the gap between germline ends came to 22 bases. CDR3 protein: CSVEDRELWVAGYNEQFF. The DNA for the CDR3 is TGCAGCGTTGAAGATCGAGAGTTGTGGGTGGCGGGTTACAATGAGCAGTTCTTC.

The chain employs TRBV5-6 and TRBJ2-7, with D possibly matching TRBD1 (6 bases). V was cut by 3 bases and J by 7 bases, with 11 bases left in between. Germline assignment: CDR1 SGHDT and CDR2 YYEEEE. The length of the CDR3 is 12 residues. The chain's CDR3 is CASSWTDREQYF. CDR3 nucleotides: TGTGCCAGCAGCTGGACAGACCGGGAGCAGTACTTC.

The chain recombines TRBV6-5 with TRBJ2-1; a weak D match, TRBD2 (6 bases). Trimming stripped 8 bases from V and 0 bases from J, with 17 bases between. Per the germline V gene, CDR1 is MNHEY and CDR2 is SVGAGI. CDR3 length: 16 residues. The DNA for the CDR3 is TGTGCCAGCCTTAGGCGGCGGGATAGCTCCTACAATGAGCAGTTCTTC. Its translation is CASLRRRDSSYNEQFF.

In DNA, the CDR3 is TGCAGTGCTAGAGGTAGCGGGAGCCCCGGGGAGCTGTTTTTT. Protein: CSARGSGSPGELFF. The chain uses TRBV20-1 and TRBJ2-2, with TRBD2 matching 9 bases. This CDR3 is 14 amino acids long. The junction had 3 bases not matched to a gene; V was cut back by 1 base and J by 6 bases. Germline V gene data show CDR1 as DFQATT and CDR2 as SNEGSKA (reference sequence).

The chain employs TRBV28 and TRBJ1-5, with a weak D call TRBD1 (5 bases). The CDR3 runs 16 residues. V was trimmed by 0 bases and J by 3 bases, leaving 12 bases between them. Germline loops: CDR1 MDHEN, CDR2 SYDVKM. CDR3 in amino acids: CASSLWAGSNNQPQHF. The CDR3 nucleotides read TGTGCCAGCAGTTTATGGGCAGGGTCTAACAATCAGCCCCAGCATTTT. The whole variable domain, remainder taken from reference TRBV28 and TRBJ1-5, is DVKVTQSSRYLVKRTGEKVFLECVQDMDHENMFWYRQDPGLGLRLIYFSYDVKMKEKGDIPEGYSVSREKKERFSLILESASTNQTSMYLCASSLWAGSNNQPQHFGDGTRLSIL.

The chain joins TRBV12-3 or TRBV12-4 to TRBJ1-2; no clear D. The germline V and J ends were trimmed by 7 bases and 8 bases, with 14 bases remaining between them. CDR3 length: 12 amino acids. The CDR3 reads CASTQGWEGYTF. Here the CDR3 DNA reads TGTGCCAGCACCCAAGGGTGGGAGGGCTACACCTTC.

The CDR3 nucleotides read TGCAGTGCTAGTAACACAGAAAGCACAGATACGCAGTATTTT. Translating gives CSASNTESTDTQYF. This chain uses TRBV20-1 with TRBJ2-3; no clear D. Germline V gene data show CDR1 as DFQATT and CDR2 as SNEGSKA (reference sequence). Trimming took 3 bases from V and 0 from J, leaving 10 bases between them. The CDR3 sequence is 14 residues long.

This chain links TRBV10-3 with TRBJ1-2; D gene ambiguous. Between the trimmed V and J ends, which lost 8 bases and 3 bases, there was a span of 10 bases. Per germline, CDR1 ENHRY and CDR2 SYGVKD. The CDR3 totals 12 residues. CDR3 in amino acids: CAIASNHYGYTF. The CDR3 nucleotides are TGTGCCATCGCTTCCAACCACTATGGCTACACCTTC.

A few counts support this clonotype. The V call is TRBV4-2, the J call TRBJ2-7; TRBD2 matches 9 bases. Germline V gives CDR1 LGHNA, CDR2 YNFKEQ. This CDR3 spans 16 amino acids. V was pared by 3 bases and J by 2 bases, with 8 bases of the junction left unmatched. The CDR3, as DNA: TGTGCCAGCAGCCAGATCTCCGGGACTAGCACCTACGAGCAGTACTTC. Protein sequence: CASSQISGTSTYEQYF.

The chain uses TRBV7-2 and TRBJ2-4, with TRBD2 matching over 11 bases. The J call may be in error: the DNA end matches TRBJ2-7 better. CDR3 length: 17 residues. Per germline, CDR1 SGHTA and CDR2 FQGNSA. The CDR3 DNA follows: TGTGCCAGCAGCTTAGTGGGCACTAGCGGGAGAAAATACGAGCAGTACTTC. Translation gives CASSLVGTSGRKYEQYF.

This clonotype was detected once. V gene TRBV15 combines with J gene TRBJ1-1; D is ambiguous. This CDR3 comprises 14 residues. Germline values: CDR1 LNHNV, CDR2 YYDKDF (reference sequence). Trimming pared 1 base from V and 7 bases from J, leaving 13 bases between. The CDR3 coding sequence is TGTGCCACCAGCAGAGGAGGGAACTACCGTGAAGCTTTCTTT. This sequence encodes CATSRGGNYREAFF.

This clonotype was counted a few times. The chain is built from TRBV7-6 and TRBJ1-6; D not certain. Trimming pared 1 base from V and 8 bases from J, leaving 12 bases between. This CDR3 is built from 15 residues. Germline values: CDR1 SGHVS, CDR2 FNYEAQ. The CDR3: CASSLEAGGYSPLHF. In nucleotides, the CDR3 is TGTGCCAGCAGCTTAGAGGCGGGAGGGTATTCACCCCTCCACTTT.

The CDR3 is CSVKRSSYEQYF. CDR3 nucleotides: TGCAGCGTTAAGAGGAGCTCCTACGAGCAGTACTTC. The chain recombines TRBV29-1 with TRBJ2-7, with D unclear. This CDR3 spans 12 amino acids. The germline V gene has CDR1 SQVTM and CDR2 ANQGSEA. V was pared by 5 bases and J by 0 bases, with 8 bases between.

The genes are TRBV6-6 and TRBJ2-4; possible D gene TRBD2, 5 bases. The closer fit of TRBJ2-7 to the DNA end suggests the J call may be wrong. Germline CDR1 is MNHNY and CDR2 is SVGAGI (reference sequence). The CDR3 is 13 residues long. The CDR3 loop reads CASSDARGGEQYF. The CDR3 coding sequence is TGTGCCAGCAGTGACGCACGAGGAGGCGAGCAGTACTTC.

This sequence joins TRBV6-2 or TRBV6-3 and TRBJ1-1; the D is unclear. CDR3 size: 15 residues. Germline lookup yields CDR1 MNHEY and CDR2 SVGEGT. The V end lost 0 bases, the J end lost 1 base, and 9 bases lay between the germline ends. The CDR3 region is CASSYSNLQNTEAFF. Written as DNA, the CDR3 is TGTGCCAGCAGTTACTCGAATTTACAGAACACTGAAGCTTTCTTT.

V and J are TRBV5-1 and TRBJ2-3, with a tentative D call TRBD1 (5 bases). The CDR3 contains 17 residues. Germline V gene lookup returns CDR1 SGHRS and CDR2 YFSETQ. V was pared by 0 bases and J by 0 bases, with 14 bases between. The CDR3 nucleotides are TGCGCCAGCAGCTTGGATCCAGGGAACCCTAGCACAGATACGCAGTATTTT. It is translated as CASSLDPGNPSTDTQYF.

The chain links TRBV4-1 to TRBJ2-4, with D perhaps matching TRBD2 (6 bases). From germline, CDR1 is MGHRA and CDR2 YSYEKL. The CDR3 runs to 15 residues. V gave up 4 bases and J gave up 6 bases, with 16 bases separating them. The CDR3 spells CASSRAPGEGNIQYF. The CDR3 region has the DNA TGCGCCAGCAGCCGGGCGCCGGGAGAAGGAAACATTCAGTACTTC.

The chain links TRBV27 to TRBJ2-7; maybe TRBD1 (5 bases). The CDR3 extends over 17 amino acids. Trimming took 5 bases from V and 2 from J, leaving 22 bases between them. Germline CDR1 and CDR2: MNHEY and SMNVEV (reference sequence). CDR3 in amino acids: CASSPSFSADKTYEQYF. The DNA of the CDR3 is TGTGCCAGCAGTCCCTCCTTCTCGGCGGACAAAACCTACGAGCAGTACTTC.

CDR3 amino acids: CSGTYSYNEQFF. The CDR3 DNA reads TGCAGCGGGACGTACTCCTACAATGAGCAGTTCTTC. The V gene is TRBV29-1, the J gene TRBJ2-1; D unresolved. Germline CDR1 reads SQVTM; CDR2 reads ANQGSEA. Trimming stripped 7 bases from V and 0 bases from J, with 7 bases between. The CDR3 has 12 amino acids.

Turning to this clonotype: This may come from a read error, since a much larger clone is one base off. The CDR3 loop is CVTRLAEADTQYF. CDR3 nucleotide sequence: TGTGTCACCCGGTTGGCAGAAGCAGATACGCAGTATTTT. The chain links TRBV2 to TRBJ2-3; D is unclear. The CDR3 extends over 13 amino acids. Germline CDR1 is SNHLY and CDR2 is FYNNEI.